One TCR beta chain is described in this entry. This sample stems from a study of control samples from healthy donors and cancer patients. Here immunoSEQ multiplex PCR was the method, and the copy in TCRdb shows in-frame clones only, minus some. The top ten hold 38% of the sample, which has tens of thousands of clones, about four fifths seen once. The CDR3 has 13 amino acids. CDR1 is SGHTA, CDR2 FQGNSA, per germline. With 5 bases removed from V and 4 bases from J, the gap between germline ends came to 11 bases. The sample comprised PBMCs. This chain links TRBV7-2 with TRBJ1-2; tentatively, D is TRBD1 (5 bases). This sequence was found in a man in his 70s with lung cancer. Here the CDR3 DNA reads TGTGCCAGCAGCCTGCGGGGGAGCTATGGCTACACCTTC. Its translation: CASSLRGSYGYTF.